This is a list of T cell receptor beta chains from one sample in a study of human T cells and chemical hapten exposure. TCRdb analysed the RACE reads with MiXCR anew, one entry per CDR3 protein. Among over 100,000 distinct CDR3 sequences listed, roughly a tenth were seen once. Source: whole blood, taken in connection with sensitization to the hapten diphenylcyclopropenone (DPC). The receptors shown here come from a woman aged 40 to 50 with alopecia areata. Some clones in this sample may be carry-over from other donors' samples. Both conserved end residues are part of each CDR3. A D gene is named only where the DNA matches it firmly. Only part of the rows carry a size: once, few, many, or a class if the clone is expanded.

j_call	v_call	d_call	clone_size	cdr3_aa	cdr3_nt
TRBJ1-2	TRBV19	-	-	CASSIENYGYTF	TGTGCCAGTAGTATCGAGAACTATGGCTACACCTTC
TRBJ2-7	TRBV28	-	few	CASSPQGRRNEQYF	TGTGCCAGCAGTCCCCAGGGGAGAAGGAACGAGCAGTACTTC
TRBJ2-7	TRBV7-9	-	few	CASSQSGTANEQYF	TGTGCCAGCAGCCAGAGCGGGACAGCCAACGAGCAGTACTTC
TRBJ1-5	TRBV12-3/TRBV12-4	-	many	CASSPSRGPGQPQHF	TGTGCCAGCAGTCCATCCCGGGGGCCGGGTCAGCCCCAGCATTTT
TRBJ2-1	TRBV7-8	-	many	CASSLGGVRGSYNEQFF	TGTGCCAGCAGCTTAGGAGGGGTTAGGGGCTCCTACAATGAGCAGTTCTTC
TRBJ1-6	TRBV12-3/TRBV12-4	-	-	CASTPRVAANSPLHF	TGTGCCAGCACCCCCAGGGTGGCCGCGAATTCACCCCTCCACTTT
TRBJ1-6	TRBV21-1	-	-	CASSKTPRRRGRSRSPLHF	TGTGCCAGCAGCAAAACCCCTCGTCGCAGGGGGCGCAGCCGGTCACCCCTCCACTTT
TRBJ2-7	TRBV4-1	-	-	CASSQDPGTHSAYEQYF	TGCGCCAGCAGCCAAGATCCGGGGACACATTCCGCCTACGAGCAGTACTTC
TRBJ1-1	TRBV5-6	-	-	CASSKGQMGLFRTTEAFF	TGTGCCAGCAGCAAAGGACAGATGGGACTTTTCAGGACCACTGAAGCTTTCTTT
TRBJ2-7	TRBV7-6	-	-	CASSPNRDGEQYF	TGTGCCAGCAGCCCCAACAGGGATGGCGAGCAGTACTTC
TRBJ2-3	TRBV15	-	many	CATSRTGRDTQYF	TGTGCCACCAGCAGAACAGGACGCGATACGCAGTATTTT
TRBJ1-5	TRBV5-1	-	-	CASSLSGGQPQHF	TGCGCCAGCAGCTTGTCGGGAGGTCAGCCCCAGCATTTT
TRBJ1-6	TRBV6-5	-	-	CASSYLGQPPHF	TGTGCCAGCAGTTACCTGGGACAACCTCCCCACTTT
TRBJ1-2	TRBV28	-	-	CASTVGAHGGYGYTF	TGTGCCAGCACCGTGGGGGCTCACGGAGGGTATGGCTACACCTTC
TRBJ1-4	TRBV6-5	-	many	CASSYSTLVANEKLFF	TGTGCCAGCAGTTACTCGACGTTGGTAGCTAATGAAAAACTGTTTTTT
TRBJ1-4	TRBV12-3/TRBV12-4	-	-	CASSGGRLNEKLFF	TGTGCCAGCAGTGGGGGGAGACTTAATGAAAAACTGTTTTTT
TRBJ1-2	TRBV5-5	TRBD1	few	CASSFMTGYYGYTF	TGTGCCAGCAGCTTCATGACAGGGTACTATGGCTACACCTTC
TRBJ2-3	TRBV6-5	TRBD2	-	CASSRGGKGTDTQYF	TGTGCCAGCAGCCGCGGGGGGAAGGGCACAGATACGCAGTATTTT
TRBJ1-1	TRBV10-3	TRBD1	few	CAISEPRTGIMNTEAFF	TGTGCCATCAGTGAACCTAGGACAGGAATTATGAACACTGAAGCTTTCTTT
TRBJ1-6	TRBV6-5	-	-	CASKNGVNSPLHF	TGTGCCAGCAAAAACGGGGTTAATTCACCCCTCCACTTT
TRBJ2-3	TRBV7-8	TRBD1	-	CASSLVLGQGIDTQYF	TGTGCCAGCAGCTTAGTTCTGGGACAGGGAATAGATACGCAGTATTTT
TRBJ2-2	TRBV2	TRBD2	few	CASRGLAGENTGELFF	TGTGCCAGCAGGGGACTAGCGGGGGAGAACACCGGGGAGCTGTTTTTT
TRBJ2-3	TRBV5-4	TRBD2	-	CASNTTSGGRGDTQYF	TGTGCCAGCAACACAACTAGCGGGGGTCGCGGGGATACGCAGTATTTT
TRBJ2-7	TRBV6-1	-	-	CASKNEGRQSEQYF	TGTGCCAGCAAAAATGAGGGCAGACAGAGCGAGCAGTACTTC
TRBJ2-1	TRBV18	-	-	CASSPPRGRYNEQFF	TGTGCCAGCTCACCACCCCGGGGGCGGTACAATGAGCAGTTCTTC
TRBJ2-1	TRBV7-9	-	-	CASSSGTPNEQFF	TGTGCCAGCAGCTCCGGGACCCCCAATGAGCAGTTCTTC
TRBJ1-2	TRBV7-9	TRBD1	-	CASSSTQGAYGYTF	TGTGCCAGCAGCTCAACTCAGGGGGCCTATGGCTACACCTTC
TRBJ2-2	TRBV18	-	many	CASSYDRRPNTGELFF	TGTGCCAGCTCTTACGACAGGAGGCCGAACACCGGGGAGCTGTTTTTT
TRBJ2-1	TRBV4-2	TRBD2	few	CASSDGLAGGMYNEQFF	TGTGCCAGCAGCGATGGACTAGCGGGGGGAATGTACAATGAGCAGTTCTTC
TRBJ1-4	TRBV5-1	-	-	CASSPQGGTNKKLFF	TGCGCCAGCAGCCCCCAGGGTGGCACTAATAAAAAACTGTTTTTT
TRBJ2-1	TRBV4-3	-	-	CASSRSPRAPGSYNEQFF	TGCGCCAGCAGCCGATCTCCCCGGGCGCCAGGCTCCTACAATGAGCAGTTCTTC
TRBJ2-3	TRBV11-2	-	-	CASSFGGFSTDTQYF	TGTGCCAGCAGCTTTGGGGGGTTCAGCACAGATACGCAGTATTTT
TRBJ1-1	TRBV6-4	-	-	CANKRTDARGTEAFF	TGTGCCAACAAAAGGACGGACGCCCGGGGCACTGAAGCTTTCTTT
TRBJ2-7	TRBV28	-	few	CATQTHPRVEQYF	TGTGCCACCCAAACACATCCCAGGGTCGAGCAGTACTTC
TRBJ1-2	TRBV6-5	TRBD1	-	CASSYSGTELHYGYTF	TGTGCCAGCAGTTACTCAGGGACAGAGCTACACTATGGCTACACCTTC
TRBJ1-4	TRBV3-1	-	many	CASSPPGRKKLFF	TGTGCCAGCAGCCCACCGGGGCGTAAGAAACTGTTTTTT
TRBJ1-6	TRBV11-3	-	many	CASSLDSSYNSPLHF	TGTGCCAGCAGCTTAGACAGCTCCTATAATTCACCCCTCCACTTT
TRBJ2-1	TRBV6-5	TRBD2	many	CASSRGLAGNNEQFF	TGTGCCAGCAGTCGCGGACTAGCGGGGAACAATGAGCAGTTCTTC
TRBJ2-7	TRBV6-2/TRBV6-3	-	few	CASSYWGEEGSSYEQYF	TGTGCCAGCAGTTACTGGGGGGAAGAAGGAAGCTCCTACGAGCAGTACTTC
TRBJ1-2	TRBV29-1	-	-	CSATGSGYGYTF	TGCAGCGCAACGGGGTCAGGCTATGGCTACACCTTC
TRBJ2-5	TRBV29-1	TRBD2	once	CSVAGGQETQYF	TGCAGCGTTGCCGGGGGGCAAGAGACCCAGTACTTC
TRBJ2-7	TRBV7-9	-	many	CASSLRTYEQYF	TGTGCCAGCAGCTTACGGACCTACGAGCAGTACTTC
TRBJ2-3	TRBV7-9	-	many	CASSLGGPASVMYTQYF	TGTGCCAGCAGCTTAGGGGGCCCCGCTAGCGTGATGTATACGCAGTATTTT
TRBJ1-5	TRBV6-2/TRBV6-3	-	many	CASSKEAYQPQHF	TGTGCCAGCAGTAAAGAGGCATATCAGCCCCAGCATTTT
TRBJ2-7	TRBV7-7	TRBD1	few	CASSPGQGGTYEQYF	TGTGCCAGCAGTCCGGGACAGGGGGGAACCTACGAGCAGTACTTC
TRBJ2-2	TRBV28	-	-	CASSLSDVAGELFF	TGTGCCAGCAGTTTATCGGATGTGGCCGGGGAGCTGTTTTTT
TRBJ2-1	TRBV27	TRBD1	many	CASSPRQGGNEQFF	TGTGCCAGCAGTCCCCGACAGGGTGGGAATGAGCAGTTCTTC
TRBJ2-5	TRBV6-6	TRBD2	-	CASSYWTSGGGETQYF	TGTGCCAGCAGTTACTGGACTAGCGGGGGGGGTGAGACCCAGTACTTC
TRBJ2-1	TRBV6-2/TRBV6-3	TRBD2	many	CASSGLAGGPNEQFF	TGTGCCAGCAGTGGACTAGCGGGGGGGCCCAATGAGCAGTTCTTC
TRBJ1-1	TRBV5-4	-	few	CASSLAGTFHTEAFF	TGTGCCAGCAGCTTGGCCGGGACATTCCACACTGAAGCTTTCTTT
TRBJ2-2	TRBV7-9	-	few	CASSRLAASFSGELFF	TGTGCCAGCAGCCGACTCGCGGCTAGCTTTTCCGGGGAGCTGTTTTTT
TRBJ2-3	TRBV6-2/TRBV6-3	TRBD1	-	CASSTTQETGGWDTQYF	TGTGCCAGCAGCACCACCCAGGAGACAGGGGGGTGGGATACGCAGTATTTT
TRBJ1-6	TRBV5-1	-	many	CASSLYPENSPLHF	TGCGCCAGCAGCTTGTATCCGGAAAATTCACCCCTCCACTTT